This TCR beta chain appears in the sequencing data of a study of blood T cell repertoires in COVID-19. At the level of the study: Specimens from acute and convalescent COVID-19 originated in the United States, Italy and Spain.

Original data processing: Reference gene primer amplification in the assay estimated nucleated cell counts. Assay: immunoSEQ multiplex PCR; the TCRdb copy retains only in-frame clones and omits some. V and J calls and clone size come straight from that table; D and trimming were deduced from the DNA. The repertoire holds 150,000 or so clones, with 85% to 90% as singletons. Participants were aged roughly 18 to 89 years from approximately 23 US areas. Donors were grouped by their self-reported clinical history. This CDR3 is 16 amino acids long. The germline CDR1 and CDR2 sequences are PRHDT and FYEKMQ (reference sequence). Trimming removed 1 base from V and 5 bases from J; junction bases left unmatched: 6.

This rearrangement joins TRBV13 to TRBJ2-1; 9 bases are shared with TRBD2. The TCR comes from a woman younger than 45 with acute COVID-19. Sequencing was performed on PBMCs or T cells enriched from blood (not recorded which). The CDR3: CASSLESSGVHNEQFF. As DNA, the CDR3 is TGTGCCAGCAGCTTAGAGTCTAGCGGGGTTCACAATGAGCAGTTCTTC.